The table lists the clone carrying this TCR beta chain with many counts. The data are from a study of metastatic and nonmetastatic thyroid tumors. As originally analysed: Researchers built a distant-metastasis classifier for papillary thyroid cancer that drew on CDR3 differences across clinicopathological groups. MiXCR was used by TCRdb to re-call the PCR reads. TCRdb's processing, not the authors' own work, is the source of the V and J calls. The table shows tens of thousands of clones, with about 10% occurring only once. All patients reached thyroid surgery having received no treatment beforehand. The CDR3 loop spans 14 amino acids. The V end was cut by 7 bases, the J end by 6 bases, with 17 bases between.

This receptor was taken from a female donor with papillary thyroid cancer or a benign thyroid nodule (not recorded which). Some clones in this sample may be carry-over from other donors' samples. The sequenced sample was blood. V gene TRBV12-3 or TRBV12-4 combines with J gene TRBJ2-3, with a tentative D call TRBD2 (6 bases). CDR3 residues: CASTMGLPTDTQYF. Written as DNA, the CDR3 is TGTGCCAGCACCATGGGACTGCCAACGGATACGCAGTATTTT.